This is a list of T cell receptor beta chains from one sample in a study of Graves' ophthalmopathy and Graves' hyperthyroidism. TCRdb ran MiXCR on the multiplex PCR reads and lists one entry per CDR3 protein. The sample yields hundreds of thousands of distinct CDR3 sequences, about 24% seen once. The sample consisted of peripheral blood. The origin of the receptors is a woman aged 18-29 years with stable Graves' hyperthyroidism. Some clones in this sample may be carry-over from other donors' samples. CDR3s include the opening cysteine and the closing phenylalanine or tryptophan. Each record gives: J gene, V gene, D gene, clone size, CDR3 DNA, CDR3 protein. The D gene is left open where the match is weak. Expanded clones are given a class, and other clones once, few, many or no size at all.

>TRBJ1-5|TRBV30|-|few
TGTGCCTGGAGTGTTGGAGCGAGCAATCAGCCCCAGCATTTT
CAWSVGASNQPQHF
>TRBJ1-1|TRBV12-3/TRBV12-4|-|-
TGTGCCAGCAGAAAAGGACAGCCGAACACTGAAGCTTTCTTT
CASRKGQPNTEAFF
>TRBJ2-2|TRBV12-3/TRBV12-4|-|many
TGTGCCAGCAGTTTCACCGGGGAGCTGTTTTTT
CASSFTGELFF
>TRBJ2-5|TRBV12-3/TRBV12-4|TRBD2|many
TGTGCCAGCAGTAAGGGGCTAGCGGGGCGACAAGAGACCCAGTACTTC
CASSKGLAGRQETQYF
>TRBJ2-1|TRBV28|-|-
TGTGCCAGCAGCCATCGGGACAAGGCCTACAATGAGCAGTTCTTC
CASSHRDKAYNEQFF
>TRBJ2-5|TRBV20-1|-|-
TGCAGTGCTGCATTATACAGGGCCGGAGAGACCCAGTACTTC
CSAALYRAGETQYF
>TRBJ1-5|TRBV19|-|many
TGTGCCAGTAGAGGGAGGTCGGGCTTAGGCAATCAGCCCCAGCATTTT
CASRGRSGLGNQPQHF
>TRBJ1-5|TRBV6-5|-|once
TGTGCCAGCAGTTACTTAAGTGCCCAAGATCAGCCCCAGCATTTT
CASSYLSAQDQPQHF
>TRBJ2-5|TRBV3-1|-|many
TGTGCCAGCAGCCAGGGCTCCCAAGAGACCCAGTACTTC
CASSQGSQETQYF
>TRBJ1-1|TRBV20-1|-|-
TGCAGTGCTAGAGTCAGGGACACTGAAGCTTTCTTT
CSARVRDTEAFF
>TRBJ1-3|TRBV30|TRBD1|few
TGTGCCTGGAGTCCGGGGGACAGGGCGGACACCATATATTTT
CAWSPGDRADTIYF
>TRBJ1-1|TRBV19|-|-
TGTGCCAGTAGTCCTACCCTTACAGGGTGGAACACTGAAGCTTTCTTT
CASSPTLTGWNTEAFF
>TRBJ2-5|TRBV20-1|TRBD2|-
TGCAGTGCCAGGGTGCGGGGGTGGGAGACCCAGTACTTC
CSARVRGWETQYF
>TRBJ2-5|TRBV6-5|TRBD2|many
TGTGCCAGCAGTTCGGGACTAGCGGGGGGGTATCAAGAGACCCAGTACTTC
CASSSGLAGGYQETQYF
>TRBJ1-5|TRBV2|-|many
TGTGCCAGCAGTGAGGGGGGTAGCAATCAGCCCCAGCATTTT
CASSEGGSNQPQHF
>TRBJ1-3|TRBV12-3/TRBV12-4|-|few
TGTGCCAGCAGTTTTTCGGACACCTTGATCTCTGGAAACACCATATATTTT
CASSFSDTLISGNTIYF
>TRBJ2-2|TRBV12-3/TRBV12-4|-|many
TGTGCCAGCAGTTTAGCCCTCGGGAGTCGGGAGCTGTTTTTT
CASSLALGSRELFF
>TRBJ1-5|TRBV12-3/TRBV12-4|TRBD1|many
TGTGCCAGCAGTTTTTGGGACAGCACGCAACCCCAGCATTTT
CASSFWDSTQPQHF
>TRBJ1-5|TRBV6-1|-|-
TGTGCCAGCAGTGAAGGTCTGGCAGGCTATAGCAATCAGCCCCAGCATTTT
CASSEGLAGYSNQPQHF
>TRBJ2-7|TRBV2|TRBD2|-
TGTGCCACCCGGAGCAGCGGGGGGTCCTACGAGCAGTACTTC
CATRSSGGSYEQYF
>TRBJ1-2|TRBV12-3/TRBV12-4|-|many
TGTGCCAGCACCATGGGGGGGCGGCAAAACTATGGCTACACCTTC
CASTMGGRQNYGYTF
>TRBJ1-5|TRBV20-1|TRBD1|many
TGCAGTGCCCGGGACAGGGGTCCCTCCAACAATCAGCCCCAGCATTTT
CSARDRGPSNNQPQHF
>TRBJ2-7|TRBV7-2|TRBD1|-
TGTGCCAGCAGCCTCTGGTCAGGGGGAGAGGGCGAGCAGTACTTC
CASSLWSGGEGEQYF
>TRBJ2-7|TRBV24-1|-|many
TGTGCCACCAGTGACCCACTAGGTGGGAACTACGAGCAGTACTTC
CATSDPLGGNYEQYF
>TRBJ2-4|TRBV12-3/TRBV12-4|TRBD1|many
TGTGCCAGCAGTCGACAGGGTTTGGGGAACATTAAGTACTTC
CASSRQGLGNIKYF
>TRBJ2-7|TRBV6-1|TRBD1|-
TGTGCCAGCAACCCGGGACAGGTTCCGGCGGAGGAGCAGTACTTC
CASNPGQVPAEEQYF
>TRBJ1-5|TRBV5-5|-|-
TGTGCCAGCCAATTCGCAGGAATGTATAGCAATCAGCCCCAGCATTTT
CASQFAGMYSNQPQHF
>TRBJ1-6|TRBV12-3/TRBV12-4|-|many
TGTGCCAGCAGCACCAGTAATTCACCCCTCCACTTT
CASSTSNSPLHF
>TRBJ1-1|TRBV2|TRBD1|many
TGTGCCAGCAGAAGGGACAGAGAAATCACTGAAGCTTTCTTT
CASRRDREITEAFF
>TRBJ2-5|TRBV11-2|TRBD2|few
TGTGCCAGCAGCCCATGGACTAGCGGAATCCAAGAGACCCAGTACTTC
CASSPWTSGIQETQYF
>TRBJ1-6|TRBV6-2/TRBV6-3|-|few
TGTGCCAGCAAGGACATATACAATTCACCCCTCCACTTT
CASKDIYNSPLHF
>TRBJ2-7|TRBV2|TRBD1|many
TGTGCCAGCATCCCGGACAGGGAACCCCACGAGCAGTACTTC
CASIPDREPHEQYF
>TRBJ1-5|TRBV27|TRBD1|few
TGTGCCAGCGGTGCCTGGACAGGGTCTAGCAATCAGCCCCAGCATTTT
CASGAWTGSSNQPQHF
>TRBJ2-2|TRBV5-5|-|few
TGTGCCAGCAGCTCCGCTCCCTCCACCGGGGAGCTGTTTTTT
CASSSAPSTGELFF
>TRBJ1-2|TRBV6-1|-|few
TGTGCCAGCAGTGGCTCCGGGGAACGTAACTATGGCTACACCTTC
CASSGSGERNYGYTF
>TRBJ1-2|TRBV19|-|once
TGTGCCAGTAGCCCCCAGTTTGGTTTCAACTATGGCTACACCTTC
CASSPQFGFNYGYTF
>TRBJ2-7|TRBV28|-|-
TGTGCCAGCAGACCTAGCGGAGGGGGATCCTACGAGCAGTACTTC
CASRPSGGGSYEQYF
>TRBJ1-5|TRBV20-1|-|many
TGCAGTGCTCGTCGGGACGGCGATCAGCCCCAGCATTTT
CSARRDGDQPQHF
>TRBJ2-5|TRBV20-1|TRBD2|many
TGCAGTGCTAGGCCCCCGGTGACTAGCGGGAGGGCCGGGGAGACCCAGTACTTC
CSARPPVTSGRAGETQYF
>TRBJ1-2|TRBV28|-|-
TGTGCCAGCAGTGTGAGGCAGAACCTTAACTATGGCTACACCTTC
CASSVRQNLNYGYTF
>TRBJ1-5|TRBV12-3/TRBV12-4|TRBD1|many
TGTGCCAGCACTACAGGGGGAGGGCAGCCCCAGCATTTT
CASTTGGGQPQHF
>TRBJ1-1|TRBV19|-|many
TGTGCCAGTAGTACTATACAGAGGGGAAACACTGAAGCTTTCTTT
CASSTIQRGNTEAFF
>TRBJ2-7|TRBV7-9|-|-
TGTGCCAGCAGGCCCGCAGTAGGCGAGCAGTACTTC
CASRPAVGEQYF
>TRBJ1-1|TRBV12-3/TRBV12-4|TRBD1|-
TGTGCCAGCAGTTGGGGGACAGCAATCACGGGAGCTTTCTTT
CASSWGTAITGAFF
>TRBJ2-5|TRBV27|-|many
TGTGCCAGCAGGGGCACTCCAGGGGATTTGGAGACCCAGTACTTC
CASRGTPGDLETQYF
>TRBJ2-3|TRBV27|TRBD2|-
TGTGCCAGCAGTTTGGGCCGGCTAGCGGGGGGATCGGGCACAGATACGCAGTATTTT
CASSLGRLAGGSGTDTQYF
>TRBJ2-2|TRBV9|TRBD1|few
TGTGCCAGCAGCGTTCGGACAGGGGCTACCGGGGAGCTGTTTTTT
CASSVRTGATGELFF
>TRBJ2-6|TRBV6-1|TRBD1|once
TGTGCCAGCAGTAAATCACAGGGGGATCAATCTGGGGCCAACGTCCTGACTTTC
CASSKSQGDQSGANVLTF
>TRBJ1-5|TRBV11-1|-|-
TGTGCCAGCAGCCAGTTCGGAGCGGCGGGCAATCAGCCCCAGCATTTT
CASSQFGAAGNQPQHF
>TRBJ1-1|TRBV20-1|-|-
TGCAGTGCTATTACAGGACGGAACACTGAAGCTTTCTTT
CSAITGRNTEAFF
>TRBJ1-2|TRBV5-1|TRBD1|many
TGCGCCACCAAAACCGGGACAGGGAATAACTATGGCTACACCTTC
CATKTGTGNNYGYTF
>TRBJ2-7|TRBV5-1|TRBD2|many
TGCGCCAGCAAGGTAGCGGGGGGATCCGAGCAGTACTTC
CASKVAGGSEQYF
>TRBJ2-7|TRBV29-1|-|-
TGCAGCGTCAAGGACCGATCCTACGAGCAGTACTTC
CSVKDRSYEQYF
>TRBJ1-2|TRBV7-9|TRBD1|many
TGTGCCAGCAGCTTGGCCGCAGGACAGGGGTATGGCTACACCTTC
CASSLAAGQGYGYTF
>TRBJ2-4|TRBV27|TRBD1|many
TGTGCCAGCAGTTTCCGGGACAGGGGTTTGGCGAACATTCAGTACTTC
CASSFRDRGLANIQYF
>TRBJ2-4|TRBV12-3/TRBV12-4|-|-
TGTGCCAGCAGGTTGTATAGCGGCAACATTCAGTACTTC
CASRLYSGNIQYF
>TRBJ1-1|TRBV2|-|many
TGTGCCAGCAGTGAACTGTCTCTATTGGAGGATTTGAACACTGAAGCTTTCTTT
CASSELSLLEDLNTEAFF
>TRBJ1-1|TRBV20-1|-|few
TGCAGTGCTAGAGAGGGGCTACACGGCCATTTCAGGGACGAAGCTTTCTTT
CSAREGLHGHFRDEAFF
>TRBJ2-5|TRBV12-3/TRBV12-4|-|-
TGTGCCAGCATTCAAGGACGGTACCATCCCTCAGAGACCCAGTACTTC
CASIQGRYHPSETQYF